Presented here are 23 T cell receptor beta chains from one specimen sequenced in a study of T cell repertoires in Merkel cell carcinoma. Some clones are missing from TCRdb's copy, which holds only in-frame ones; the method was immunoSEQ multiplex PCR. This repertoire shows roughly 14,000 clones, around 74% found once; its top ten account for 17%. Sequencing was done on a sample of tumor tissue. These receptors were obtained from an adult with Merkel cell carcinoma.

The chain has TRBV3-1 (or the pseudogene TRBV3-2) and TRBJ2-1, with TRBD1 matching 9 bases. Per germline, CDR1 LGHDT and CDR2 YNNKEL (reference sequence). The CDR3 loop spans 16 amino acids. The V gene end was trimmed by 1 base and the J gene end by 8 bases; junction bases not matched to a gene: 9. CDR3 sequence: CASSQGPGQGIDEQFF. The CDR3 DNA reads as TGTGCCAGCAGCCAAGGTCCGGGACAGGGTATCGATGAGCAGTTCTTC.

The chain has TRBV19 and TRBJ1-5; perhaps TRBD1 as D (5 bases). The germline V and J ends were trimmed by 6 bases and 1 base, with 16 bases remaining between them. Germline V gene data show CDR1 as LNHDA and CDR2 as SQIVND (reference sequence). The CDR3 sequence is 16 residues long. CDR3 sequence (DNA): TGTGCCAGTAGGGGGGAAGGAGGGTACAGCAATCAGCCCCAGCATTTT. This codes for CASRGEGGYSNQPQHF.

V gene TRBV7-3 combines with J gene TRBJ2-7, with D perhaps matching TRBD1 (5 bases). V was clipped by 2 bases and J by 6 bases, with 11 bases between them. The CDR3 spans 13 residues. CDR1 is SGHTA and CDR2 is FQGTGA in the germline V gene. For the CDR3, the DNA is TGTGCCAGCAGCTTAGAGGCAGGGTTCGAGCAGTACTTC. It is translated as CASSLEAGFEQYF.

The chain joins TRBV27 to TRBJ2-5; 8 bases match TRBD1. After removal of 2 bases from V and 5 bases from J, the junction contained 10 bases not matched to a gene. Germline values: CDR1 MNHEY, CDR2 SMNVEV (reference sequence). This CDR3 has 16 amino acids. The CDR3 loop is CASSLRPGQGGETQYF. As DNA, the CDR3 is TGTGCCAGCAGTTTACGCCCCGGACAGGGCGGGGAGACCCAGTACTTC.

Comments on this clone: Within the sample, other DNA sequences also encode this same CDR3. V gene TRBV24-1 combines with J gene TRBJ1-2, with D perhaps matching TRBD1 (6 bases). The V gene lost 5 bases and the J gene lost 2 bases, with 8 bases spanning the gap. There are 13 residues in the CDR3. The germline CDR1 and CDR2 sequences are KGHDR and SFDVKD. CDR3 nucleotides: TGTGCCACCAGTGCGGGGGCCAACTATGGCTACACCTTC. Amino acid sequence: CATSAGANYGYTF.

V gene TRBV18 combines with J gene TRBJ2-1; tentatively, D is TRBD2 (6 bases). The CDR3 sequence is 16 residues long. With 0 bases removed from V and 7 bases from J, the gap between germline ends came to 16 bases. CDR1 is KGHSH, CDR2 LQKENI, per germline. The CDR3: CASSPPNRETGNEQFF. The CDR3 coding sequence is TGTGCCAGCTCACCACCGAATCGGGAGACCGGGAATGAGCAGTTCTTC.

J is TRBJ2-5 and V is TRBV7-2, with TRBD2 matching over 9 bases. The ends lost 2 bases at V and 6 bases at J; junction bases unmatched: 7. Germline V gene data show CDR1 as SGHTA and CDR2 as FQGNSA. CDR3 length: 15 amino acids. CDR3 DNA: TGTGCCAGCAGCTTATGGGGCGGGGGGGCCCAGACCCAGTACTTC. Its protein is CASSLWGGGAQTQYF.

This sequence joins TRBV5-1 and TRBJ2-7; weak D call: TRBD1 (6 bases). In germline, CDR1 is SGHRS, CDR2 YFSETQ. The length of the CDR3 is 14 residues. V was clipped by 2 bases and J by 0 bases, with 9 bases between them. CDR3 DNA: TGCGCCAGCAGCTTCGGACAGTTCTCCTACGAGCAGTACTTC. Its protein is CASSFGQFSYEQYF.

This chain connects TRBV27 to TRBJ1-2; D remains unclear. Trimming removed 5 bases at V and 4 bases at J, with 14 bases between. The CDR3 has 14 residues. The germline gives CDR1 MNHEY, CDR2 SMNVEV (reference sequence). Written as DNA, the CDR3 is TGTGCCAGCAGTCCCTTCGGGGTGGGCTATGGCTACACCTTC. It specifies CASSPFGVGYGYTF.

The gene calls are TRBV5-4 and TRBJ2-6; D uncertain. The CDR3 covers 13 residues. Trimming cost V 6 bases and J 0 bases, with 4 bases left between them. Germline CDR1 is SGHNT and CDR2 is YYREEE (reference sequence). The CDR3 DNA sequence: TGTGCCAGCACCACCTCTGGGGCCAACGTCCTGACTTTC. This encodes CASTTSGANVLTF.

The chain has TRBV4-1 and TRBJ1-1; D is uncertain. In germline, CDR1 is MGHRA, CDR2 YSYEKL. Trimming took off 0 bases at V and 0 bases at J, with 8 bases between the two ends. This CDR3 is 15 amino acids long. CDR3 nucleotide sequence: TGCGCCAGCAGCCAAGAACCGGCACTGAACACTGAAGCTTTCTTT. Protein sequence: CASSQEPALNTEAFF.

This clone was counted once. The CDR3, as DNA: TGTGCCAGCACCACGCTTGACGGGACTAGGGAAAAGCAGTTCTTC. It codes for CASTTLDGTREKQFF. The chain couples TRBV7-8 to TRBJ2-1; TRBD2 agrees at 8 bases. The CDR3 is 15 amino acids. The germline V gene has CDR1 SGHVS and CDR2 FQNEAQ. The junction had 16 bases not matched to a gene; V was cut back by 7 bases and J by 11 bases.

The chain uses TRBV5-6 and TRBJ2-3, with unresolved D. Germline CDR1 is SGHDT and CDR2 is YYEEEE. Trimming removed 4 bases from V and 4 bases from J, with 13 bases in between. The CDR3 covers 14 residues. The CDR3 nucleotides are TGTGCCAGCAGCCGGCCGAGGTTTGCAGATACGCAGTATTTT. Translation gives CASSRPRFADTQYF.

The gene calls are TRBV5-1 and TRBJ2-1, with D tentatively TRBD1 (5 bases). The germline V and J ends were trimmed by 0 bases and 0 bases, with 7 bases remaining between them. Germline V gene data show CDR1 as SGHRS and CDR2 as YFSETQ. CDR3 length equals 15 residues. CDR3 in amino acids: CASSLDDSSYNEQFF. The CDR3 region has the DNA TGCGCCAGCAGCTTGGATGACAGCTCCTACAATGAGCAGTTCTTC.

This clone has only a few counts. The genes are TRBV19 and TRBJ2-7, with a tentative D call TRBD2 (5 bases). Trimming left V 7 bases short and J 0 bases short, with 10 bases between. Germline loops: CDR1 LNHDA, CDR2 SQIVND (reference sequence). The CDR3 loop spans 13 amino acids. The CDR3 loop is CASTYGDSYEQYF. The CDR3 DNA is TGTGCCAGTACGTACGGGGACTCCTACGAGCAGTACTTC.

This clone was picked up a small number of times. The genes are TRBV12-3 or TRBV12-4 and TRBJ1-1; D unclear. The CDR3 loop spans 13 amino acids. The V gene lost 5 bases and the J gene lost 4 bases, with 11 bases spanning the gap. In DNA form, the CDR3 reads TGTGCCAGCAGTCCGGTCGGCGCCACTGAAGCTTTCTTT. It specifies CASSPVGATEAFF.

CDR3 amino acids: CASSQLTGTSLSYGYTF. The CDR3 DNA is TGCGCCAGCAGCCAATTAACCGGGACGAGCTTGTCCTATGGCTACACCTTC. V and J are TRBV4-3 and TRBJ1-2; D may be TRBD1 (5 bases). CDR1 and CDR2 (germline): LGHNA, YSLEER. V was trimmed by 2 bases and J by 4 bases, leaving 20 bases between them. The CDR3 covers 17 residues.

The V call is TRBV18, the J call TRBJ1-3; D gene ambiguous. CDR1 is KGHSH and CDR2 is LQKENI in the germline V gene. The V and J ends lost 5 bases and 4 bases respectively, with 9 bases between them. The CDR3 has 13 residues. CDR3: CASSGGFGNTIYF. As DNA, the CDR3 is TGTGCCAGCTCAGGAGGGTTCGGAAACACCATATATTTT.

The rearrangement joins TRBV28 to TRBJ1-4; TRBD1 matches 9 bases. Per germline, CDR1 MDHEN and CDR2 SYDVKM. This CDR3 comprises 14 residues. Germline trimming cut 6 bases from V and 8 bases from J; bases unmatched to any gene: 7. CDR3 sequence: CASSKTGGGEKLFF. The CDR3 DNA is TGTGCCAGCAGCAAAACAGGGGGCGGAGAAAAACTGTTTTTT.

The genes are TRBV9 and TRBJ2-7, with D possibly TRBD2 on 6 matching bases. Germline-derived CDR1 and CDR2 are SGDLS and YYNGEE. The CDR3 has 14 residues. With 1 base removed from V and 2 bases from J, the gap between germline ends came to 10 bases. In DNA form, the CDR3 reads TGTGCCAGCAGCGTAAAGGAGGGAACCTACGAGCAGTACTTC. Translated, it gives CASSVKEGTYEQYF.

Within the sample, this clone is medium-sized. In DNA, the CDR3 is TGTGCTAGTGGTCCCGAGAGTGAGCAGTTCTTC. Translated: CASGPESEQFF. The chain has TRBV12-5 and TRBJ2-1, with unresolved D. The V gene lost 5 bases and the J gene lost 9 bases, with 8 bases spanning the gap. The CDR3 is 11 residues long. Germline lookup yields CDR1 LGHNT and CDR2 FRNRAP.

This clone was observed a handful of times. V usage is TRBV18 and J usage is TRBJ1-3; D is ambiguous. CDR3 size: 16 residues. V was pared by 3 bases and J by 1 base, with 13 bases between. Germline V lookup: CDR1 KGHSH, CDR2 LQKENI. The CDR3 nucleotides are TGTGCCAGCTCACCTCTCAACGATGGGTCTGGAAACACCATATATTTT. The encoded protein is CASSPLNDGSGNTIYF. Together with reference TRBV18 and TRBJ1-3, the CDR3 gives the full variable domain: NAGVMQNPRHLVRRRGQEARLRCSPMKGHSHVYWYRQLPEEGLKFMVYLQKENIIDESGMPKERFSAEFPKEGPSILRIQQVVRGDSAAYFCASSPLNDGSGNTIYFGEGSWLTVV.

This clone was counted a single time. J is TRBJ2-7 and V is TRBV4-1; tentative D call: TRBD1 (6 bases). The V gene's germline CDR1 is MGHRA and CDR2 YSYEKL. Trimming pared 0 bases from V and 4 bases from J, leaving 13 bases between. The CDR3 runs 15 residues. For the CDR3, the DNA is TGCGCCAGCAGCCAAGATCGGGGAACAGGGTACGAGCAGTACTTC. Translating it yields CASSQDRGTGYEQYF.